This T cell receptor beta chain was obtained from a study of T cells in lung cancer brain metastases. Produced via immunoSEQ multiplex PCR; TCRdb's table is partial and in-frame only. The sample has a few thousand clones; approximately 91% are singletons. The CDR3 covers 15 residues. Trimming removed 5 bases from V and 0 bases from J, with 12 bases in between. Germline loops: CDR1 SGHRS, CDR2 YFSETQ. Either synchronous oligometastatic disease or delayed solitary brain metastasis recurrence led to resection. Sequenced sample: tumor tissue from the primary lung tumor. The clonotype was recovered from a woman in her fifties or sixties with non-small cell lung cancer. This sequence joins TRBV5-1 and TRBJ1-3; D ambiguous. The CDR3 nucleotides read TGCGCCAGCAGTCCCGACGTCTCCTCTGGAAACACCATATATTTT. This translates into CASSPDVSSGNTIYF. The whole variable domain, remainder taken from reference TRBV5-1 and TRBJ1-3, is KAGVTQTPRYLIKTRGQQVTLSCSPISGHRSVSWYQQTPGQGLQFLFEYFSETQRNKGNFPGRFSGRQFSNSRSEMNVSTLELGDSALYLCASSPDVSSGNTIYFGEGSWLTVV.